The 27 T cell receptor beta chains given below trace back to one sample, sequenced in a study of CD8+ T cells in alopecia areata. Reverse transcribed after extraction, RNA yielded cDNA as the sequencing template. Data came from immunoSEQ multiplex PCR; TCRdb stores just in-frame clones and leaves some out. The sample has about 150,000 clones, approximately 60% seen once; the top ten hold 35% to 40%. The sample was CD8+ T cells sorted from blood. These receptors were taken from a human donor in good health.

The chain recombines TRBV29-1 with TRBJ2-2, with D possibly being TRBD1 (7 bases). Trimming removed 0 bases at V and 0 bases at J, with 20 bases between. The CDR3 covers 19 residues. Germline V gene sequence: CDR1 SQVTM, CDR2 ANQGSEA. CDR3 sequence: CSVEDGGTDQIANTGELFF. DNA for the CDR3: TGCAGCGTTGAAGATGGGGGGACAGACCAAATCGCGAACACCGGGGAGCTGTTTTTT.

This clone has just a few counts. The rearrangement joins TRBV21-1 to TRBJ2-7; no DNA check was done on the table's D call, TRBD2. TRBV21-1 constitutes a pseudogene. The CDR3 runs to 17 residues. The CDR3 spells CASSKGITYGSPYEQYF. The DNA of the CDR3 is TGTGCCAGCAGCAAAGGGATAACATACGGGAGTCCCTACGAGCAGTACTTC.

The J gene is TRBJ2-1, the V gene TRBV6-5, with 14 bases aligning to TRBD2. The J segment lost 6 bases and the V segment lost 6 bases, leaving 4 bases of the junction unmatched. The CDR3 loop spans 15 amino acids. Germline values: CDR1 MNHEY, CDR2 SVGAGI. The CDR3 is CASSWGLAGVNEQFF. The CDR3, as DNA: TGTGCCAGCAGCTGGGGACTAGCGGGAGTCAATGAGCAGTTCTTC.

The rearrangement uses TRBV11-2 and TRBJ2-7; TRBD2 matches at 11 bases. CDR1 and CDR2 (germline): SGHAT, FQNNGV. The CDR3 is 14 residues long. J lost 3 bases, V lost 5 bases, and 3 bases had no gene match. CDR3 sequence reads: CASSQGLAGYEQYF. CDR3 bases: TGTGCCAGCAGCCAAGGACTAGCGGGCTACGAGCAGTACTTC.

V gene TRBV29-1 combines with J gene TRBJ2-7, with 7 bases fitting TRBD2. J was trimmed by 4 bases and V by 0 bases; bases with no gene match: 3. The CDR3 is 13 amino acids. Germline CDR1 reads SQVTM; CDR2 reads ANQGSEA. DNA for the CDR3: TGCAGCGTTGAAGATCGCGGGGGTTACGAGCAGTACTTC. Translating gives CSVEDRGGYEQYF.

The gene calls are TRBV29-1 and TRBJ2-3; D possibly uses TRBD1 or TRBD2 (5 bases each). The CDR3 sequence is 11 residues long. V lost 3 bases to trimming and J lost 10 bases, with 11 bases between them. Per the germline V gene, CDR1 is SQVTM and CDR2 is ANQGSEA. CDR3 in amino acids: CSVDWQGAQYF. The CDR3 nucleotides are TGCAGCGTTGATTGGCAGGGAGCGCAGTATTTT.

The chain couples TRBV11-1 to TRBJ2-1; 8 nucleotides agree with TRBD2. Germline V gives CDR1 SGHAT, CDR2 FQDESV (reference sequence). V lost 7 bases to trimming and J lost 4 bases; unmatched junction nucleotides: 9. The CDR3 has 15 residues. CDR3 sequence (DNA): TGTGCCAGCACTGGGGAGCGGGAGACTTACAATGAGCAGTTCTTC. It yields the protein CASTGERETYNEQFF.

V gene TRBV27 combines with J gene TRBJ2-1, with D perhaps matching TRBD1 or TRBD2 (5 bases each). The CDR3 is 15 amino acids. Germline lookup yields CDR1 MNHEY and CDR2 SMNVEV (reference sequence). Trimming removed 8 bases at V and 0 bases at J, with 14 bases between. The CDR3 sequence is CASRMGVSSYNEQFF. The CDR3 DNA reads TGTGCCAGCCGAATGGGGGTCAGCTCCTACAATGAGCAGTTCTTC.

V and J are TRBV11-2 and TRBJ2-1; a weak D match, TRBD2 (6 bases). The germline V gene encodes CDR1 SGHAT and CDR2 FQNNGV. This CDR3 has 13 residues. The ends were cut back, 1 base at V and 9 bases at J, with 10 bases in the middle. The CDR3 loop reads CASSLGAGFEQFF. The CDR3 region has the DNA TGTGCCAGCAGCTTAGGAGCGGGTTTTGAGCAGTTCTTC.

This clone was seen just once. The chain links TRBV29-1 to TRBJ2-7, with D possibly matching TRBD2 (5 bases). Germline V CDR1 and CDR2: SQVTM, ANQGSEA. This CDR3 region has 12 residues. The V end was cut by 1 base, the J end by 6 bases, with 10 bases between. The CDR3 sequence is CSVEARGSEQYF. CDR3 DNA: TGCAGCGTTGAAGCCAGAGGGAGCGAGCAGTACTTC.

This clone was detected only a few times. V usage is TRBV6-5 and J usage is TRBJ2-7; D possibly corresponds to TRBD1 (6 bases). The CDR3 has 15 amino acids. V gave up 0 bases and J gave up 2 bases, with 11 bases separating them. Germline assignment: CDR1 MNHEY and CDR2 SVGAGI. DNA of the CDR3: TGTGCCAGCAGTTACTCGAGAGGGGGTACCTACGAGCAGTACTTC. It codes for CASSYSRGGTYEQYF.

DNA of the CDR3: TGTGCCAGCAACACGGACAGGCGGGAGACCCAGTACTTC. Translation gives CASNTDRRETQYF. The rearrangement joins TRBV28 to TRBJ2-5; TRBD1 matches 7 bases. Germline lookup yields CDR1 MDHEN and CDR2 SYDVKM. This CDR3 has 13 residues. V dropped 7 bases and J dropped 5; count of bases not matched to a gene: 7.

This clone is a singleton in its sample. The rearrangement joins TRBV27 to TRBJ2-5; TRBD1 is a possible D gene (6 bases). Per germline, CDR1 MNHEY and CDR2 SMNVEV (reference sequence). The CDR3 loop spans 16 amino acids. V dropped 2 bases and J dropped 5 bases, with 18 bases sitting between them. CDR3 protein: CASSLMGAGPRETQYF. The CDR3 bases are TGTGCCAGCAGTTTAATGGGGGCAGGGCCTAGGGAGACCCAGTACTTC.

The chain has TRBV9 and TRBJ2-1, with TRBD1 matching over 12 bases. From germline, CDR1 is SGDLS and CDR2 YYNGEE. Trimming cost V 4 bases and J 7 bases; bases outside gene matches: 6. This CDR3 region has 15 residues. CDR3 protein: CASSSGQGARNEQFF. In DNA form, the CDR3 reads TGTGCCAGCAGCTCGGGACAGGGGGCGAGAAATGAGCAGTTCTTC.

This clone came up a few times. This specimen includes other DNA sequences encoding the same CDR3. V gene TRBV6-5 combines with J gene TRBJ2-7, with a possible D match to TRBD2 (5 bases). The V end was cut by 5 bases, the J end by 2 bases, with 7 bases between. The CDR3 is made up of 12 amino acids. In germline, CDR1 is MNHEY, CDR2 SVGAGI. The chain's CDR3 is CASSAGPYEQYF. The CDR3, as DNA: TGTGCCAGCAGTGCGGGCCCCTACGAGCAGTACTTC.

V and J are TRBV2 and TRBJ2-7, with D possibly TRBD2 on 5 matching bases. Trimming pared 2 bases from V and 0 bases from J, leaving 17 bases between. Germline V lookup: CDR1 SNHLY, CDR2 FYNNEI. The CDR3 is 17 amino acids. The CDR3 DNA sequence: TGTGCCAGCAGTGAAACGAGGGAAGGCGCCCGCTCCTACGAGCAGTACTTC. It is translated as CASSETREGARSYEQYF. Supplemented by reference TRBV2 and TRBJ2-7, the full variable domain reads EPEVTQTPSHQVTQMGQEVILRCVPISNHLYFYWYRQILGQKVEFLVSFYNNEISEKSEIFDDQFSVERPDGSNFTLKIRSTKLEDSAMYFCASSETREGARSYEQYFGPGTRLTVT.

This clone turned up a few times. The chain links TRBV6-6 to TRBJ2-7; 10 positions agree with TRBD2. This CDR3 has 14 residues. Germline values: CDR1 MNHNY, CDR2 SVGAGI (reference sequence). The V and J ends lost 5 bases and 4 bases, in that order; junction bases with no gene match: 5. The CDR3 loop reads CASSDLAGAYEQYF. CDR3 DNA sequence: TGTGCCAGCAGTGATCTAGCGGGGGCGTACGAGCAGTACTTC.

This clone was seen a handful of times. The chain's CDR3 is CASSKVDIYSNQPQHF. The CDR3 DNA follows: TGTGCCAGCAGCAAAGTTGACATCTATAGCAATCAGCCCCAGCATTTT. The gene calls are TRBV21-1 and TRBJ1-5; the listed D gene, TRBD1, was not tested against the DNA. TRBV21-1 is a pseudogene segment. The CDR3 is 16 residues long.

This rearrangement joins TRBV27 to TRBJ2-2; D is ambiguous. The CDR3 totals 15 residues. The V gene's germline CDR1 is MNHEY and CDR2 SMNVEV (reference sequence). V dropped 5 bases and J dropped 6 bases, with 16 bases sitting between them. The CDR3 DNA is TGTGCCAGCAGTCCCGGACCAAGCCCGTCCGGGGAGCTGTTTTTT. Translation: CASSPGPSPSGELFF.

Only a few counts were recorded for this clone. The J gene is TRBJ2-1, the V gene TRBV7-3; 11 nucleotides line up with TRBD2. After removal of 6 bases from V and 6 bases from J, the junction contained 7 bases not matched to a gene. The CDR3 is 15 residues long. Looked up from germline, CDR1 is SGHTA and CDR2 is FQGTGA. In DNA form, the CDR3 reads TGTGCCAGCAGTTTAGCGGGAGGGCCGCCCAATGAGCAGTTCTTC. Residues: CASSLAGGPPNEQFF.

The V call is TRBV4-1, the J call TRBJ2-5, with TRBD2 matching over 7 bases. CDR1 MGHRA and CDR2 YSYEKL come from the germline V gene. The junction had 5 bases not matched to a gene; V was cut back by 1 base and J by 0 bases. CDR3 size: 16 residues. CDR3 in amino acids: CASSQGAGAYQETQYF. The CDR3, as DNA: TGCGCCAGCAGCCAAGGGGCGGGAGCGTACCAAGAGACCCAGTACTTC.

The V call is TRBV7-8, the J call TRBJ2-2; D may be TRBD2 (5 bases). This CDR3 has 14 residues. CDR1 is SGHVS, CDR2 FQNEAQ, per germline. V lost 5 bases to trimming and J lost 3 bases, with 10 bases between them. The CDR3 loop reads CASSPGSYTGELFF. The CDR3 nucleotides read TGTGCCAGCAGCCCGGGATCGTACACCGGGGAGCTGTTTTTT.

The chain has TRBV5-6 and TRBJ2-7, with 11 positions matching TRBD1. Germline assignment: CDR1 SGHDT and CDR2 YYEEEE. The CDR3 has 14 amino acids. Unmatched junction bases numbered 2, after V lost 3 bases and J lost 3 bases. The CDR3 DNA follows: TGTGCCAGCAGCTCCGGGACAGGGGGCTACGAGCAGTACTTC. This sequence encodes CASSSGTGGYEQYF.

The chain couples TRBV5-6 to TRBJ1-3; D gene uncertain. The germline V gene has CDR1 SGHDT and CDR2 YYEEEE. V lost 0 bases, J lost 0 bases, and 7 bases lay in between. The CDR3 extends over 15 amino acids. For the CDR3, the DNA is TGTGCCAGCAGCTTGGACAGCCTCTCTGGAAACACCATATATTTT. Amino acid sequence: CASSLDSLSGNTIYF.

The CDR3 loop is CAWSKYQGEATDTQYF. For the CDR3, the DNA is TGTGCCTGGAGTAAATACCAGGGGGAAGCAACAGATACGCAGTATTTT. V and J are TRBV30 and TRBJ2-3; TRBD1 agrees at 7 bases. The CDR3 spans 16 residues. Per germline, CDR1 GTSNPN and CDR2 SVGIG (reference sequence). The ends lost 2 bases at V and 3 bases at J; junction bases unmatched: 11.

This chain connects TRBV29-1 to TRBJ1-1; no firm D call. V dropped 5 bases and J dropped 5 bases, with 6 bases sitting between them. The CDR3 runs 10 residues. The V gene's germline CDR1 is SQVTM and CDR2 ANQGSEA. The CDR3 sequence: CSVLRTEAFF. CDR3 coding DNA: TGCAGCGTTCTTAGGACTGAAGCTTTCTTT.

This clone has only one observation. The chain is built from TRBV15 and TRBJ1-1; D gene uncertain. The germline V and J ends were trimmed by 0 bases and 1 base, with 15 bases remaining between them. The CDR3 has 17 amino acids. Germline lookup yields CDR1 LNHNV and CDR2 YYDKDF (reference sequence). CDR3 DNA: TGTGCCACCAGCAGAGATTTTTCGAATCAGGCGAACACTGAAGCTTTCTTT. Its protein product is CATSRDFSNQANTEAFF.